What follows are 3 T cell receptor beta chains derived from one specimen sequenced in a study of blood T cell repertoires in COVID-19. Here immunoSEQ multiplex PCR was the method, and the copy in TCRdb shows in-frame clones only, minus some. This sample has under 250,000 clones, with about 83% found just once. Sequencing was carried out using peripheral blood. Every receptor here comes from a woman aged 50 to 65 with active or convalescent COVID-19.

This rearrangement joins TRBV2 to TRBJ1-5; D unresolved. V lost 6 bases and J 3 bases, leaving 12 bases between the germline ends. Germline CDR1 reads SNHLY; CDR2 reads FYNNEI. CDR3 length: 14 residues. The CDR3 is CASRPDGDNQPQHF. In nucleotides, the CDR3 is TGTGCCAGCAGACCGGACGGGGACAATCAGCCCCAGCATTTT.

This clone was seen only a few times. The CDR3 sequence is CASSISTAEGQPQHF. The CDR3 nucleotides read TGTGCCAGTAGTATATCGACAGCCGAAGGACAGCCCCAGCATTTT. The V gene is TRBV19, the J gene TRBJ1-5, with D maybe TRBD1 (5 bases). Germline-derived CDR1 and CDR2 are LNHDA and SQIVND (reference sequence). V gave up 2 bases and J gave up 7 bases, with 15 bases separating them. This CDR3 has 15 residues. The whole variable domain, remainder taken from reference TRBV19 and TRBJ1-5, is DGGITQSPKYLFRKEGQNVTLSCEQNLNHDAMYWYRQDPGQGLRLIYYSQIVNDFQKGDIAEGYSVSREKKESFPLTVTSAQKNPTAFYLCASSISTAEGQPQHFGDGTRLSIL.

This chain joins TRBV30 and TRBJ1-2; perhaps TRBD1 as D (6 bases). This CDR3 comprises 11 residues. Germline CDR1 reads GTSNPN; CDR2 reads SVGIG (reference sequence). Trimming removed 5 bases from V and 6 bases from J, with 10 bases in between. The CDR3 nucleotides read TGTGCCTGGTTACAGGGAGATGGCTACACCTTC. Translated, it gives CAWLQGDGYTF. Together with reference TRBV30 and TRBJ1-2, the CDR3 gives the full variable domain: SQTIHQWPATLVQPVGSPLSLECTVEGTSNPNLYWYRQAAGRGLQLLFYSVGIGQISSEVPQNLSASRPQDRQFILSSKKLLLSDSGFYLCAWLQGDGYTFGSGTRLTVV.